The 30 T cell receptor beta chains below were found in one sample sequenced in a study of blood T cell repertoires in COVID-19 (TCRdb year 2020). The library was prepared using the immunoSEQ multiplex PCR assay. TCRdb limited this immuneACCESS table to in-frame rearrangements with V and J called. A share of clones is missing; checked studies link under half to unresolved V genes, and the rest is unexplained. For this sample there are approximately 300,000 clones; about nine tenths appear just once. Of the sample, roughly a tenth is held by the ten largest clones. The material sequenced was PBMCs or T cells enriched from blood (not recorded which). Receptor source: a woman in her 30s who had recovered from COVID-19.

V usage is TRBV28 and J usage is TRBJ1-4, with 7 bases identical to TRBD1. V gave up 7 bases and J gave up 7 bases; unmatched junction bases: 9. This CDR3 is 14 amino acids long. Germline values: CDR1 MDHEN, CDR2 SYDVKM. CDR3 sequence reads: CASNDRDSLEKLFF. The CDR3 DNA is TGTGCCAGCAACGACCGGGACAGTCTTGAAAAACTGTTTTTT.

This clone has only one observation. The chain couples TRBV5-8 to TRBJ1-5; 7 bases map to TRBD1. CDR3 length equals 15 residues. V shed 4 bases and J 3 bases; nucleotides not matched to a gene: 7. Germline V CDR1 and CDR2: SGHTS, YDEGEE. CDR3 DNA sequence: TGTGCCAGCAGCCTCTGGACAGGCGTCAATCAGCCCCAGCATTTT. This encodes CASSLWTGVNQPQHF. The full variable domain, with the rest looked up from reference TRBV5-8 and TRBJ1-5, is EAGVTQSPTHLIKTRGQQATLRCSPISGHTSVYWYQQALGLGLQFLLWYDEGEERNRGNFPPRFSGRQFPNYSSELNVNALELEDSALYLCASSLWTGVNQPQHFGDGTRLSIL.

The CDR3 spells CAISRDTRSNEKLFF. The CDR3, as DNA: TGTGCCATCAGTCGGGACACCAGATCTAATGAAAAACTGTTTTTT. The V and J genes are TRBV10-3 and TRBJ1-4; weak D call: TRBD1 (6 bases). CDR1 is ENHRY, CDR2 SYGVKD, per germline. The V gene lost 5 bases and the J gene lost 3 bases, with 13 bases spanning the gap. The CDR3 length is 15 residues.

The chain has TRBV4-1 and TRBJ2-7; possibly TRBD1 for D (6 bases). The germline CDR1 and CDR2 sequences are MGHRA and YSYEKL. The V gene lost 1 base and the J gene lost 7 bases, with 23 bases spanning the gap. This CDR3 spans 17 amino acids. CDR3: CASSQVQGVVPTVEQYF. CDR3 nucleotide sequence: TGCGCCAGCAGCCAAGTACAGGGAGTCGTGCCTACGGTTGAGCAGTACTTC.

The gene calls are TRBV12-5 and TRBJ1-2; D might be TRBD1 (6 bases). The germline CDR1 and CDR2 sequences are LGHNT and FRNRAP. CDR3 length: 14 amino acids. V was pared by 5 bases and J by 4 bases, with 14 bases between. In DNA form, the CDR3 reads TGTGCTAGTGGTCCATCCGACAGGATCTATGGCTACACCTTC. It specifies CASGPSDRIYGYTF.

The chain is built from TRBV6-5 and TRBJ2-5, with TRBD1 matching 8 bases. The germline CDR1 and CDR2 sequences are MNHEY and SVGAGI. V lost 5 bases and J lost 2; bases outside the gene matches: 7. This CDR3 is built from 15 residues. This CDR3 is CASSPEGQAQETQYF. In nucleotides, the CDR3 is TGTGCCAGCAGTCCCGAGGGACAGGCTCAAGAGACCCAGTACTTC.

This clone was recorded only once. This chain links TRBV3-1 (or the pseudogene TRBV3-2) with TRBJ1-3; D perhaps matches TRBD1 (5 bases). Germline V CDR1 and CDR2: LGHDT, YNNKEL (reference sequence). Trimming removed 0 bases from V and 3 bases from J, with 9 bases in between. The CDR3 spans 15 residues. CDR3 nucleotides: TGTGCCAGCAGCCAAGAAGGGGTATATGGAAACACCATATATTTT. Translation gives CASSQEGVYGNTIYF.

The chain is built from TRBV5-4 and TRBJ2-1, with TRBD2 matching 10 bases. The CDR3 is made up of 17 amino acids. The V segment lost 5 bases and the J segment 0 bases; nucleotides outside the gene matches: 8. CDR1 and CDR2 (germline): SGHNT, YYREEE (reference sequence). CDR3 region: CASRKLAGAASYNEQFF. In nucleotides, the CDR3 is TGTGCCAGCAGGAAGCTAGCGGGAGCAGCCTCCTACAATGAGCAGTTCTTC.

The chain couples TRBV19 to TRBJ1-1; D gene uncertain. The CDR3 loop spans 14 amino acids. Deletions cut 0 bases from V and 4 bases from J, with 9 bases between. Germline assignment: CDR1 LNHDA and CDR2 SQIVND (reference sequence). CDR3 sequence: CASSIESRSTEAFF. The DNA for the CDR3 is TGTGCCAGTAGTATAGAGTCTCGGAGCACTGAAGCTTTCTTT.

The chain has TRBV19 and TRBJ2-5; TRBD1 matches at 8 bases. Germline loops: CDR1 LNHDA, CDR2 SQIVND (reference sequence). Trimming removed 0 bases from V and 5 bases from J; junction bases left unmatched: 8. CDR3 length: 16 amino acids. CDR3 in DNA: TGTGCCAGTAGTATAGATCTCGGACAGGGTTGGGAGACCCAGTACTTC. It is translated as CASSIDLGQGWETQYF.

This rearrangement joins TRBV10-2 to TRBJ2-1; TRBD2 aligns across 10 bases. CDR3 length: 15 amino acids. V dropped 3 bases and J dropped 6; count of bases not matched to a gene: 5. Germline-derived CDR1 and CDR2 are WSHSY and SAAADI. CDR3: CASSDGGLAINEQFF. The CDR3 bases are TGCGCCAGCAGTGATGGGGGACTAGCGATCAATGAGCAGTTCTTC.

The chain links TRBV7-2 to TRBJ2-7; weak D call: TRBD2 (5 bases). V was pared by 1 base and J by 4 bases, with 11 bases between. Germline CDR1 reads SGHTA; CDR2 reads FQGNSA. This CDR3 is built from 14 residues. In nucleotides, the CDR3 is TGTGCCAGCAGCTTAGGAGCGGCCTTTTACGAGCAGTACTTC. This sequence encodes CASSLGAAFYEQYF.

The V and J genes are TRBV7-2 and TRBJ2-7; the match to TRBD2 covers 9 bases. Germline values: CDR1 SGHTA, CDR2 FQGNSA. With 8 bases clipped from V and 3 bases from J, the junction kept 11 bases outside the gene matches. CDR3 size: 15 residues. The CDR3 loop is CASGPFLREGYEQYF. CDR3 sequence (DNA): TGTGCCAGCGGACCCTTCCTGCGGGAGGGCTACGAGCAGTACTTC.

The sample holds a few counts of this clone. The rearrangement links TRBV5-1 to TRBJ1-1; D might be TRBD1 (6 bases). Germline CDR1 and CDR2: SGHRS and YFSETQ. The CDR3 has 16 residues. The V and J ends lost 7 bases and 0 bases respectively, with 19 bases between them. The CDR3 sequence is CASRLERGHMNTEAFF. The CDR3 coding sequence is TGCGCCAGCCGTCTTGAGCGGGGACACATGAACACTGAAGCTTTCTTT.

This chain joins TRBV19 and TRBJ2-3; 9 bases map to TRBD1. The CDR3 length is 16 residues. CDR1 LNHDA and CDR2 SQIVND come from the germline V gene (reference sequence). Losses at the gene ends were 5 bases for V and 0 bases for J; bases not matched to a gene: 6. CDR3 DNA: TGTGCCAGTAGTCCCCAGGGACAGGGAAGCACAGATACGCAGTATTTT. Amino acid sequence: CASSPQGQGSTDTQYF.

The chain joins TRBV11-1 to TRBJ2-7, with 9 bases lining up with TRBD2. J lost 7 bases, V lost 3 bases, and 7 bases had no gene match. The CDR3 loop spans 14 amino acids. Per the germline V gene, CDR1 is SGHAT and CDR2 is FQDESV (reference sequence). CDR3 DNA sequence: TGTGCCAGCAGCTTCGTAGCGGGAGTTCAAGAGCAGTACTTC. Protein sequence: CASSFVAGVQEQYF.

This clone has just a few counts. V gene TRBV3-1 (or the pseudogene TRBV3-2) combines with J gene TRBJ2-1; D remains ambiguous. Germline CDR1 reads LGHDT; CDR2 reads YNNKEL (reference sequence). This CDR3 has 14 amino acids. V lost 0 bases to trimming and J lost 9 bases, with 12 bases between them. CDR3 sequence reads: CASSQDLSYPEQFF. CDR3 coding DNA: TGTGCCAGCAGCCAAGATTTGAGTTACCCTGAGCAGTTCTTC.

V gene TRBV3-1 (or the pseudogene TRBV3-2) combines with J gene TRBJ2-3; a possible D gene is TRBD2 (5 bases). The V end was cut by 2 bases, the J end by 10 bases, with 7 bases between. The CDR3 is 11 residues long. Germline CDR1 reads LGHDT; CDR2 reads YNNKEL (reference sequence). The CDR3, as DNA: TGTGCCAGCAGCCAAACCGGGGCGCAGTATTTT. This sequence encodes CASSQTGAQYF.

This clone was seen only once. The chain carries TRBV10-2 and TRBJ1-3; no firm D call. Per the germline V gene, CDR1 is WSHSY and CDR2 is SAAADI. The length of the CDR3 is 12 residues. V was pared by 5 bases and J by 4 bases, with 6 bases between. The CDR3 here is CASSSQGNTIYF. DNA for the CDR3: TGCGCCAGCAGTTCACAGGGAAACACCATATATTTT.

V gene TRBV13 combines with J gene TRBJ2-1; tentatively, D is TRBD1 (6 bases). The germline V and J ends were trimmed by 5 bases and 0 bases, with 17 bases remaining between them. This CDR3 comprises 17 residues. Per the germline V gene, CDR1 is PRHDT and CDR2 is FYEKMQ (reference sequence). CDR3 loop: CASSPDSLPSSYNEQFF. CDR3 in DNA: TGTGCCAGCAGCCCGGACAGCCTTCCGAGCTCCTACAATGAGCAGTTCTTC.

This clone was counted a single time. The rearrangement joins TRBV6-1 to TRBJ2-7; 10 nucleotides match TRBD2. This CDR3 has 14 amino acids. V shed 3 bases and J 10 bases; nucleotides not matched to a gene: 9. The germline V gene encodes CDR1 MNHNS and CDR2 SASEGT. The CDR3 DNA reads TGTGCCAGCAGTGAGAGCCCCGGACTAGCGGTTCAGTACTTC. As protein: CASSESPGLAVQYF.

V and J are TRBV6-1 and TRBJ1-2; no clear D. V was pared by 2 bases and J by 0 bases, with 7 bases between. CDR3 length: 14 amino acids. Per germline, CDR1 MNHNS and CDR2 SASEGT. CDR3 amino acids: CASSETGANYGYTF. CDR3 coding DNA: TGTGCCAGCAGTGAAACCGGGGCTAACTATGGCTACACCTTC.

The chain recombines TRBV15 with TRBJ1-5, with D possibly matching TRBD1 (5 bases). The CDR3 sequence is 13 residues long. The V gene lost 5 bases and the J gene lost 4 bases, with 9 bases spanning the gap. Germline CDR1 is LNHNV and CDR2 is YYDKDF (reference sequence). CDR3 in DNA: TGTGCCACCAGCGTACGGGGGAATCAGCCCCAGCATTTT. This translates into CATSVRGNQPQHF.

Here the CDR3 DNA reads TGTGCCAGCTCACCACGTTCAGGGGTACCAGATACGCAGTATTTT. As protein: CASSPRSGVPDTQYF. This chain joins TRBV18 and TRBJ2-3; D might be TRBD1 (6 bases). CDR3 length equals 15 residues. CDR1 KGHSH and CDR2 LQKENI come from the germline V gene. V lost 1 base, J lost 4 bases, and 12 bases lay in between. The full variable domain, rest sourced from reference TRBV18 and TRBJ2-3, is NAGVMQNPRHLVRRRGQEARLRCSPMKGHSHVYWYRQLPEEGLKFMVYLQKENIIDESGMPKERFSAEFPKEGPSILRIQQVVRGDSAAYFCASSPRSGVPDTQYFGPGTRLTVL.

CDR3 in amino acids: CASSREGYEQYF. CDR3 nucleotides: TGTGCCAGCAGTCGGGAGGGCTACGAGCAGTACTTC. The J gene is TRBJ2-7, the V gene TRBV13; 8 positions agree with TRBD2. CDR3 length: 12 amino acids. V lost 6 bases and J lost 3; bases outside the gene matches: 1. Germline values: CDR1 PRHDT, CDR2 FYEKMQ (reference sequence).

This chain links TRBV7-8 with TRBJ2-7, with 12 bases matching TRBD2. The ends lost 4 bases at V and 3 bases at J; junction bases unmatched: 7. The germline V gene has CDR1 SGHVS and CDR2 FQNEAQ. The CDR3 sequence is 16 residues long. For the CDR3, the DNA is TGTGCCAGCAGCTGGAGGACTAGCGGGACAGTCTACGAGCAGTACTTC. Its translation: CASSWRTSGTVYEQYF.

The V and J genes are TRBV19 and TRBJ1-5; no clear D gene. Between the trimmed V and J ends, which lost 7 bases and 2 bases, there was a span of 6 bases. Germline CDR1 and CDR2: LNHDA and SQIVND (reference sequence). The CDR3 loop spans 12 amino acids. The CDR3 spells CASNTGNQPQHF. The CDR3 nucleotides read TGTGCCAGTAATACAGGCAATCAGCCCCAGCATTTT.

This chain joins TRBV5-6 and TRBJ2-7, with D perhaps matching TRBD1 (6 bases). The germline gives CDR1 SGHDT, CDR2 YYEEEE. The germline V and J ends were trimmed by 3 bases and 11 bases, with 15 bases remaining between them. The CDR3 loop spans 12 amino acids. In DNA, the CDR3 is TGTGCCAGCAGCTCTACCGGACAGAAAGAGTACTTC. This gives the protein CASSSTGQKEYF.

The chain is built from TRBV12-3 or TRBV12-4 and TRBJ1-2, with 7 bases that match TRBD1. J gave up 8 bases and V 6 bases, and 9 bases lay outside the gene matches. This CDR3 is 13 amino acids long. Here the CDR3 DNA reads TGTGCCAGCAGACCCCAGGGGGTGGGGGGCTACACCTTC. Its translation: CASRPQGVGGYTF.

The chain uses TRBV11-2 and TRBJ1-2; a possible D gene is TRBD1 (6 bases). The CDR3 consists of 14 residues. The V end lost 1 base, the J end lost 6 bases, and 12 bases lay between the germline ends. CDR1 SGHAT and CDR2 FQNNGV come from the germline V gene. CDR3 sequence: CASSLGSGVDGYTF. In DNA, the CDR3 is TGTGCCAGCAGCTTAGGCTCAGGGGTGGATGGCTACACCTTC.